A single sample is the source of the 8 T cell receptor beta chains below, sequenced in a study of blood T cell repertoires in COVID-19. TCRdb keeps only in-frame clones here, not all; method: immunoSEQ multiplex PCR. This sample carries 350,000 to 500,000 clones, around nine tenths of them seen once, and the ten largest clones take 1.4% to 1.5%. The sequencing input was PBMCs or T cells enriched from blood (not recorded which). The receptor source for this set is a woman aged 18-30 years who had been exposed to COVID-19.

V gene TRBV4-1 combines with J gene TRBJ2-7; TRBD2 aligns across 7 bases. From germline, CDR1 is MGHRA and CDR2 YSYEKL. J was trimmed by 2 bases and V by 1 base; bases with no gene match: 11. The CDR3 covers 17 residues. The CDR3 reads CASSQVASGDPTYEQYF. CDR3 in DNA: TGCGCCAGCAGCCAAGTAGCTAGCGGAGACCCTACCTACGAGCAGTACTTC.

The V call is TRBV19, the J call TRBJ2-6; possibly TRBD2 for D (6 bases). The V end lost 7 bases, the J end lost 0 bases, and 10 bases lay between the germline ends. This CDR3 is 15 amino acids long. In germline, CDR1 is LNHDA, CDR2 SQIVND (reference sequence). CDR3 protein: CASMAGSSGANVLTF. CDR3 nucleotide sequence: TGTGCCAGTATGGCGGGGAGCTCTGGGGCCAACGTCCTGACTTTC.

The chain joins TRBV27 to TRBJ2-5, with a possible D match to TRBD2 (5 bases). The CDR3 is 15 residues long. The V and J ends lost 6 bases and 7 bases respectively, with 21 bases between them. CDR1 and CDR2 (germline): MNHEY, SMNVEV (reference sequence). The CDR3 protein is CASSLGRAVPGTQYF. The CDR3 region has the DNA TGTGCCAGCAGCCTAGGGCGGGCGGTACCAGGGACCCAGTACTTC.

J is TRBJ2-2 and V is TRBV29-1; 9 bases agree with TRBD1. The CDR3 extends over 14 amino acids. Trimming took 3 bases from V and 6 from J; bases not matched to a gene: 5. The germline V gene has CDR1 SQVTM and CDR2 ANQGSEA. CDR3 loop: CSVERTGAAGELFF. The CDR3 DNA sequence: TGCAGCGTTGAGCGGACAGGGGCGGCCGGGGAGCTGTTTTTT.

The chain carries TRBV6-2 or TRBV6-3 and TRBJ2-5; 10 positions agree with TRBD2. The V gene's germline CDR1 is MNHEY and CDR2 SVGEGT. The CDR3 has 17 residues. Trimming cost V 1 base and J 1 base; bases outside gene matches: 6. In nucleotides, the CDR3 is TGTGCCAGCAGTTACTTAGCGGGGGGACTCTCCCAAGAGACCCAGTACTTC. Amino acid sequence: CASSYLAGGLSQETQYF.

This rearrangement joins TRBV11-2 to TRBJ1-2; D not certain. V dropped 0 bases and J dropped 1 base, with 6 bases sitting between them. This CDR3 has 14 residues. Germline V lookup: CDR1 SGHAT, CDR2 FQNNGV. CDR3 in DNA: TGTGCCAGCAGCTTAGATGTCAGTAACTATGGCTACACCTTC. Protein product: CASSLDVSNYGYTF. Together with reference TRBV11-2 and TRBJ1-2, the CDR3 gives the full variable domain: EAGVAQSPRYKIIEKRQSVAFWCNPISGHATLYWYQQILGQGPKLLIQFQNNGVVDDSQLPKDRFSAERLKGVDSTLKIQPAKLEDSAVYLCASSLDVSNYGYTFGSGTRLTVV.

This clone has just a few counts. J is TRBJ1-1 and V is TRBV7-2; D may be TRBD1 (5 bases). Trimming pared 5 bases from V and 6 bases from J, leaving 10 bases between. There are 12 residues in the CDR3. Germline values: CDR1 SGHTA, CDR2 FQGNSA. As DNA, the CDR3 is TGTGCCAGCAGCCAAGGAGGGGCTGAAGCTTTCTTT. It yields the protein CASSQGGAEAFF.

This clone was observed a few times. CDR3 DNA: TGTGCCACCAGCAGAGTTATAGGGGACAATCAGCCCCAGCATTTT. The encoded protein is CATSRVIGDNQPQHF. This chain joins TRBV15 and TRBJ1-5; tentative D call: TRBD1 (5 bases). Trimming pared 1 base from V and 3 bases from J, leaving 10 bases between. Germline V gene data show CDR1 as LNHNV and CDR2 as YYDKDF (reference sequence). The CDR3 is 15 residues long.